This record covers a single T cell receptor (beta chain). Its specific antigen is unknown. Base qualities are not recorded, but no much larger clone differs from it by a single base. From the cysteine through the phenylalanine, the CDR3 covers 14 amino acids. Left in the record is the CDR3 DNA by itself, 42 bases read in frame from the first base. The junction shows trimming of 6 bases on V and 2 bases on J, plus 13 bases between the germline ends. The germline V gene gives CDR1 as MNHEY and CDR2 as SVGAGI. The data belong to a study of technical replicates of blood from a few donors (dated by TCRdb to about 2017). Libraries were prepared through the immunoSEQ multiplex PCR assay. Drawn from immuneACCESS, this table holds only the in-frame rearrangements with V and J called that TCRdb kept. Clones are partly lost; checked studies trace under half to an unresolved V gene and leave the rest unexplained. The sample contains 70,000 to 85,000 clones, about 97% of them found a single time. Less than 0.2% of the sample belongs to the ten largest clones.

This TCR derives from a human donor in good health. Material for sequencing was T cells isolated from PBMCs. The chain links TRBV6-5 with TRBJ1-2, with a weak D call of TRBD1 (6 bases match). The nucleotide sequence reads TGTGCCAGCAGGGACTCGGACAGAAACTATGGCTACACCTTC. This encodes CASRDSDRNYGYTF.